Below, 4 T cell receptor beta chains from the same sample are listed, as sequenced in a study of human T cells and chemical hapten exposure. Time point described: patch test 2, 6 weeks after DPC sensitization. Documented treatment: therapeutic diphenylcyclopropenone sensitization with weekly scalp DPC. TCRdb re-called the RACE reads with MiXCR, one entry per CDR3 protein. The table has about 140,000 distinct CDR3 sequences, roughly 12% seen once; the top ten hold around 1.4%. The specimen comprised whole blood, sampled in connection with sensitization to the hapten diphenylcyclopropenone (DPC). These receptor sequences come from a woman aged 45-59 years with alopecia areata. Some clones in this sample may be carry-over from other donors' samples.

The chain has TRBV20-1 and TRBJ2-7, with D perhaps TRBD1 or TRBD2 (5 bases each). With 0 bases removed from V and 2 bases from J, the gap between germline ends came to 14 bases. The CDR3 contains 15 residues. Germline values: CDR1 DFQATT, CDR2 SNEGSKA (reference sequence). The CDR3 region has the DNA TGCAGTGCTAGAGATTGGGGGACGGCAGCCTACGAGCAGTACTTC. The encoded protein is CSARDWGTAAYEQYF.

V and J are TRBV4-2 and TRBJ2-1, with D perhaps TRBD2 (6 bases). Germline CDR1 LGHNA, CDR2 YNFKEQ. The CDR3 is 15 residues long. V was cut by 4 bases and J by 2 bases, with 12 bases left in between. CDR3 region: CASSRETSPYNEQFF. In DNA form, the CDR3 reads TGTGCCAGCAGCCGAGAGACTAGTCCCTACAATGAGCAGTTCTTC.

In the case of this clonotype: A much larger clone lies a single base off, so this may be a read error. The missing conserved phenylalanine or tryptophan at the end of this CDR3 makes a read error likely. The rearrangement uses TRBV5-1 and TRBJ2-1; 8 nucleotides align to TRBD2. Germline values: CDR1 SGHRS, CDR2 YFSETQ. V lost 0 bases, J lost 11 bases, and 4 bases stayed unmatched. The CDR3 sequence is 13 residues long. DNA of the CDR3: TGCGCCAGCAGCTTGGTACTAGCGGCCCAGCAGTTCCTC. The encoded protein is CASSLVLAAQQFL.

The CDR3 here is CASSFGAGALQETQYF. The CDR3 DNA follows: TGCGCCAGCAGCTTCGGTGCGGGAGCTCTCCAAGAGACCCAGTACTTC. The chain combines TRBV5-1 with TRBJ2-5; 7 bases fit TRBD2. The V gene's germline CDR1 is SGHRS and CDR2 YFSETQ. With 2 bases clipped from V and 1 base from J, the junction kept 8 bases outside the gene matches. The CDR3 runs 16 residues.